Listed here are 12 T cell receptor beta chains from one sample, sequenced in a study of cytomegalovirus exposure and HLA in healthy donors. PCR involved 60 Vbeta and 13 Jbeta primers. The data were produced by immunoSEQ multiplex PCR, yet TCRdb's version contains in-frame clones alone and is incomplete. The top ten hold approximately 3.7% of the sample, which has roughly 100,000 clones, around 77% seen once. Source material: PBMCs. Receptors originate from a man aged 45-65 years in good health and CMV-seropositive.

The table lists this clone with a count of one. The chain is built from TRBV5-1 and TRBJ2-1; D perhaps matches TRBD2 (6 bases). The CDR3 is made up of 14 amino acids. The V gene lost 3 bases and the J gene lost 6 bases, with 13 bases spanning the gap. Germline assignment: CDR1 SGHRS and CDR2 YFSETQ. DNA for the CDR3: TGCGCCAGCAGCTCCGGACTAACCCCCAATGAGCAGTTCTTC. It specifies CASSSGLTPNEQFF.

This chain links TRBV6-5 with TRBJ2-7, with 9 bases identical to TRBD2. This CDR3 region has 15 residues. Germline trimming cut 4 bases from V and 1 base from J; bases unmatched to any gene: 5. CDR1 and CDR2 from the germline V gene are MNHEY and SVGAGI. The CDR3 nucleotides read TGTGCCAGCAGTTCTGGTGCGGGAGGGTCCTACGAGCAGTACTTC. Protein sequence: CASSSGAGGSYEQYF.

The CDR3 here is CASSLAGLGNGPRQYF. The DNA of the CDR3 is TGCGCCAGCAGCTTGGCTGGACTCGGGAATGGTCCCCGGCAGTACTTC. J is TRBJ2-7 and V is TRBV5-1; D may be TRBD2 (5 bases). There are 16 residues in the CDR3. Germline assignment: CDR1 SGHRS and CDR2 YFSETQ. The V end was cut by 0 bases, the J end by 9 bases, with 22 bases between. Together with reference TRBV5-1 and TRBJ2-7, the CDR3 gives the full variable domain: KAGVTQTPRYLIKTRGQQVTLSCSPISGHRSVSWYQQTPGQGLQFLFEYFSETQRNKGNFPGRFSGRQFSNSRSEMNVSTLELGDSALYLCASSLAGLGNGPRQYFGPGTRLTVT.

Remarks on this clone: At one end the junction does not follow the germline gene, possibly because of a read error. The same CDR3 is also encoded by other DNA sequences in this sample. The gene calls are TRBV10-3 and TRBJ2-1; the D gene is possibly TRBD2 (5 bases). Germline CDR1 is ENHRY and CDR2 is SYGVKD. The CDR3 totals 17 residues. DNA for the CDR3: TGCGCCATCAGTGAGACCTCAGGACTCGTCTCCTACAATGAGCAGTTCTTC. Translating gives CAISETSGLVSYNEQFF.

The genes are TRBV21-1 and TRBJ1-3; the listed D gene, TRBD1, was not tested against the DNA. TRBV21-1 has pseudogene status. This CDR3 region has 17 residues. In DNA, the CDR3 is TGTGCCAGCAGCAAAACTAAACAGGAGCTCTCTGGAAACACCATATATTTT. Its translation: CASSKTKQELSGNTIYF.

The chain uses TRBV10-1 and TRBJ2-3; TRBD2 matches at 9 bases. The V gene end was trimmed by 4 bases and the J gene end by 0 bases; junction bases not matched to a gene: 2. The V gene's germline CDR1 is WNHNN and CDR2 SYGVQD (reference sequence). The CDR3 runs to 15 residues. As DNA, the CDR3 is TGCGCCAGCAGTGGCAGCGGGAGGAGCACAGATACGCAGTATTTT. Translation: CASSGSGRSTDTQYF.

CDR3 coding DNA: TGTGCCAGCAGCCCCATCCGGGGCTCCTACAATGAGCAGTTCTTC. Encoded protein: CASSPIRGSYNEQFF. The gene calls are TRBV7-3 and TRBJ2-1, with D maybe TRBD2 (5 bases). Germline loops: CDR1 SGHTA, CDR2 FQGTGA. Between the trimmed V and J ends, which lost 5 bases and 0 bases, there was a span of 11 bases. This CDR3 comprises 15 residues.

The table lists this clone with a few counts. V and J are TRBV27 and TRBJ2-7; 12 bases map to TRBD2. The CDR3 has 15 amino acids. Per the germline V gene, CDR1 is MNHEY and CDR2 is SMNVEV (reference sequence). V lost 4 bases to trimming and J lost 3 bases; unmatched junction nucleotides: 4. CDR3 coding DNA: TGTGCCAGCAGTTCACCGACTAGCGGGAGCTACGAGCAGTACTTC. It codes for CASSSPTSGSYEQYF.

This chain connects TRBV6-5 to TRBJ2-7, with 7 bases that match TRBD1. Per the germline V gene, CDR1 is MNHEY and CDR2 is SVGAGI. The V gene end was trimmed by 6 bases and the J gene end by 2 bases; junction bases not matched to a gene: 4. The CDR3 runs 13 residues. The CDR3 region has the DNA TGTGCCAGCAGACAGGGGTGGCCCTACGAGCAGTACTTC. Protein: CASRQGWPYEQYF.

The V and J genes are TRBV11-1 and TRBJ2-6; a weak D match, TRBD2 (7 bases). The germline gives CDR1 SGHAT, CDR2 FQDESV (reference sequence). This CDR3 region has 18 residues. Between the trimmed V and J ends, which lost 5 bases and 0 bases, there was a span of 17 bases. CDR3 nucleotides: TGTGCCAGCAGCATAAGTGGGAGGGGGAACTCTGGGGCCAACGTCCTGACTTTC. Translation gives CASSISGRGNSGANVLTF.

This chain's CDR3 is CASSSRGQGEQYF. Written as DNA, the CDR3 is TGTGCCAGCAGCTCTAGGGGGCAGGGCGAGCAGTACTTC. J is TRBJ2-7 and V is TRBV7-3; 7 nucleotides line up with TRBD1. Germline CDR1 SGHTA, CDR2 FQGTGA. V lost 4 bases to trimming and J lost 6 bases; unmatched junction nucleotides: 6. This CDR3 contains 13 residues. Looking up the rest from reference TRBV7-3 and TRBJ2-7 gives the full variable domain: GAGVSQTPSNKVTEKGKYVELRCDPISGHTALYWYRQSLGQGPEFLIYFQGTGAADDSGLPNDRFFAVRPEGSVSTLKIQRTERGDSAVYLCASSSRGQGEQYFGPGTRLTVT.

This clone was observed a single time. Sequence at one end of the junction differs from germline and may be a read error. V usage is TRBV28 and J usage is TRBJ2-1; D possibly corresponds to TRBD1 (5 bases). This CDR3 is built from 17 residues. Germline values: CDR1 MDHEN, CDR2 SYDVKM. The DNA for the CDR3 is TGTGCCAGCACCCCTTTTTGGTCCGCAGTACCAGGGAATGGGCAGTTCTTC. As protein: CASTPFWSAVPGNGQFF.